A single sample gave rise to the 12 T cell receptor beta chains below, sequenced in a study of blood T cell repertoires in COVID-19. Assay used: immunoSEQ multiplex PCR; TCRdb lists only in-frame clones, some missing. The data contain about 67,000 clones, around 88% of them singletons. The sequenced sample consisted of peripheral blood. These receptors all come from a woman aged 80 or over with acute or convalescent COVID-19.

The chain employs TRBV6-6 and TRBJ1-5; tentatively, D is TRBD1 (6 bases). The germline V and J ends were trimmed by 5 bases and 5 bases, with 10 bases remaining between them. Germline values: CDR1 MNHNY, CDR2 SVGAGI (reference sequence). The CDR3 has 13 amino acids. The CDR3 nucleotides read TGTGCCAGCAGTGGACAGCAGTATCAGCCCCAGCATTTT. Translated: CASSGQQYQPQHF.

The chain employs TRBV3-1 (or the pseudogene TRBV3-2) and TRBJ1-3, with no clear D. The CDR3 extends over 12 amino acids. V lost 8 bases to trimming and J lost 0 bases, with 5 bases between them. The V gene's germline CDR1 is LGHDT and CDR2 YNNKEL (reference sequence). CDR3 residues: CASLSSGNTIYF. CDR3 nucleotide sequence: TGTGCCAGCCTAAGCTCTGGAAACACCATATATTTT.

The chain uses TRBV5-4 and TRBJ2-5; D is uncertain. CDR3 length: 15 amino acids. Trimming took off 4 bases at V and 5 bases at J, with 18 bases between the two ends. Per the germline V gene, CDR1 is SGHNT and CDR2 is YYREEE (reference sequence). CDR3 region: CASSQETFLRETQYF. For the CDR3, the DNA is TGTGCCAGCAGCCAAGAGACCTTCTTGCGGGAGACCCAGTACTTC.

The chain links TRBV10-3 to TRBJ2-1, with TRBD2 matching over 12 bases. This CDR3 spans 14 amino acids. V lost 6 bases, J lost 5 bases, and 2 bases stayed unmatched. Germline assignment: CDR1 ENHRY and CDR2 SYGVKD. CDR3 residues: CAISRLAGDNEQFF. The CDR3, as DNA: TGTGCCATCAGCAGACTAGCGGGAGACAATGAGCAGTTCTTC.

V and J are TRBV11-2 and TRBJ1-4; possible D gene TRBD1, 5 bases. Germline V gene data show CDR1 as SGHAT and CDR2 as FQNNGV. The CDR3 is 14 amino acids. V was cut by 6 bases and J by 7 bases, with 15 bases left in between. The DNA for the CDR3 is TGTGCCAGCAGGCCGATAGGGGTTGGTGAAAAACTGTTTTTT. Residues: CASRPIGVGEKLFF.

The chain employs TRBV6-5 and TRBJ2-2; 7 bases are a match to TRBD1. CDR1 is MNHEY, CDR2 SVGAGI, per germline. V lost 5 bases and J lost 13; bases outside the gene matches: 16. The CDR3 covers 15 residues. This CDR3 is CASSTKVRGLDGLFF. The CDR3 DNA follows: TGTGCCAGCAGTACAAAAGTTAGGGGGCTTGATGGGCTGTTTTTT.

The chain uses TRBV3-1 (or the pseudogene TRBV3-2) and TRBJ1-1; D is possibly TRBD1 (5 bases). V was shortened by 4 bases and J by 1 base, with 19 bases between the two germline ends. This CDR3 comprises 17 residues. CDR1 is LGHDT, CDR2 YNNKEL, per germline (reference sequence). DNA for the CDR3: TGTGCCAGCAGCCCGACCAGGGCGGGGGGTAAGAACACTGAAGCTTTCTTT. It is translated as CASSPTRAGGKNTEAFF.

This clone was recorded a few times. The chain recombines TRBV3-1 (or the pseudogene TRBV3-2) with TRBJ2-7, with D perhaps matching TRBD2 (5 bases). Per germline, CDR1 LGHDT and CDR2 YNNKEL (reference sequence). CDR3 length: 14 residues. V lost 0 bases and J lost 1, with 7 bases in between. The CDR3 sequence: CASSQERASYEQYF. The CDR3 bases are TGTGCCAGCAGCCAAGAGCGGGCTTCCTACGAGCAGTACTTC.

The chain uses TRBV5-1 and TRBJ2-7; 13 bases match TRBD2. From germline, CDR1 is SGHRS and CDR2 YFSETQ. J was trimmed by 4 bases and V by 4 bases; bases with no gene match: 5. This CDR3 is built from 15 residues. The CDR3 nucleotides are TGCGCCAGCAGCGTTGGACTAGCGGGAGCGTACGAGCAGTACTTC. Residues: CASSVGLAGAYEQYF.

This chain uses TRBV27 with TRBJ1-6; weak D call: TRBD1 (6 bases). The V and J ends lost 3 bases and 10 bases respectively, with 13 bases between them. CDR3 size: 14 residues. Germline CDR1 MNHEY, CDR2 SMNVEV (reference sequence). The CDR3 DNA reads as TGTGCCAGCAGTTTGGGGGGGCGAGTATCACCCCTCCACTTT. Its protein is CASSLGGRVSPLHF.

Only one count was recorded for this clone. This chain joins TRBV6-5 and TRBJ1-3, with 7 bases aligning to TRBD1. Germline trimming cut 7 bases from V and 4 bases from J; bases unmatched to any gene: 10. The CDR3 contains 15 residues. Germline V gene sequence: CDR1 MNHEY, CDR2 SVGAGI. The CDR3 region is CASNWDSRRGNTIYF. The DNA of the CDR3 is TGTGCCAGCAACTGGGACAGCAGAAGAGGAAACACCATATATTTT.

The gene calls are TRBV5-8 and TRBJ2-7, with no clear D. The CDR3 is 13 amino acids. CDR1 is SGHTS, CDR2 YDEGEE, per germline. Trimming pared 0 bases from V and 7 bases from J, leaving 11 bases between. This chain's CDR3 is CASSLVPGWEQYF. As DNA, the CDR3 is TGTGCCAGCAGCTTGGTACCGGGTTGGGAGCAGTACTTC.